The 27 T cell receptor beta chains given below trace back to one sample, sequenced in a study of T cells in Graves' hyperthyroidism and ophthalmopathy. Template material for amplifying TCR beta CDR3 regions consisted of RNA transcripts. When the TCR CDR3 underwent first-round RT-PCR, the HTBI primer set was used. Via MiXCR, TCRdb re-called the multiplex PCR reads, giving one row per CDR3 protein. The table records 640,000 or so distinct CDR3 sequences, roughly 14% of them present only once. The sequenced sample consisted of blood. The receptors were sampled from a woman aged 40 to 55 with Graves' ophthalmopathy.

This clonotype was recorded at least ten times. The rearrangement uses TRBV20-1 and TRBJ1-1, with D uncertain. In germline, CDR1 is DFQATT, CDR2 SNEGSKA (reference sequence). This CDR3 comprises 13 residues. Trimming pared 1 base from V and 7 bases from J, leaving 13 bases between. CDR3 loop: CSARVRFSVEAFF. The CDR3 DNA reads TGCAGTGCTAGAGTTCGGTTTTCGGTTGAAGCTTTCTTT.

The gene calls are TRBV7-9 and TRBJ2-1; a weak D match, TRBD1 (5 bases). The CDR3 is made up of 15 amino acids. Between the trimmed V and J ends, which lost 1 base and 3 bases, there was a span of 10 bases. The germline V gene encodes CDR1 SEHNR and CDR2 FQNEAQ (reference sequence). CDR3 in amino acids: CASSLEQGIYNEQFF. The CDR3 DNA reads TGTGCCAGCAGCTTAGAGCAGGGAATCTACAATGAGCAGTTCTTC.

This clonotype has more than one count but fewer than ten. The chain has TRBV2 and TRBJ2-4; D gene uncertain. The CDR3 covers 14 residues. The germline gives CDR1 SNHLY, CDR2 FYNNEI. With 3 bases removed from V and 1 base from J, the gap between germline ends came to 7 bases. CDR3 bases: TGTGCCAGCAGTGATGACGGGGCCAAAAACATTCAGTACTTC. Translating gives CASSDDGAKNIQYF.

This clonotype was counted between two and nine times. CDR3 DNA sequence: TGTGCCAGCAGCTTAGGGACGCTCACCGACGAGCAGTACTTC. This codes for CASSLGTLTDEQYF. The rearrangement uses TRBV13 and TRBJ2-7; the D is unclear. Trimming removed 0 bases at V and 5 bases at J, with 11 bases between. This CDR3 spans 14 amino acids. Germline lookup yields CDR1 PRHDT and CDR2 FYEKMQ (reference sequence).

This clonotype was counted at least ten times. The genes are TRBV6-1 and TRBJ2-5, with 12 bases aligning to TRBD2. The J segment lost 5 bases and the V segment lost 6 bases, leaving 7 bases of the junction unmatched. The CDR3 is 15 residues long. Germline V gives CDR1 MNHNS, CDR2 SASEGT. This CDR3 is CASRARLAGVETQYF. CDR3 nucleotides: TGTGCCAGCAGGGCAAGACTAGCGGGAGTTGAGACCCAGTACTTC.

This clonotype was picked up many times. The chain links TRBV27 to TRBJ2-5; no definite D call. The V end was cut by 7 bases, the J end by 0 bases, with 15 bases between. This CDR3 is built from 15 residues. Germline CDR1 is MNHEY and CDR2 is SMNVEV (reference sequence). CDR3 sequence: CASTLYPGNQETQYF. The CDR3 DNA sequence: TGTGCCAGCACTCTTTATCCCGGTAACCAAGAGACCCAGTACTTC.

There are many counts of this clonotype. The rearrangement links TRBV28 to TRBJ1-2; the match to TRBD1 covers 7 bases. Per germline, CDR1 MDHEN and CDR2 SYDVKM. The CDR3 runs to 15 residues. The V segment lost 8 bases and the J segment 4 bases; nucleotides outside the gene matches: 13. The CDR3 reads CASGTIRGVVYGYTF. CDR3 DNA: TGTGCCAGCGGAACCATCAGGGGGGTAGTCTATGGCTACACCTTC.

This clonotype was counted at least ten times. The chain joins TRBV6-2 or TRBV6-3 to TRBJ1-2, with 7 bases matching TRBD1. The V segment lost 6 bases and the J segment 4 bases; nucleotides outside the gene matches: 5. This CDR3 region has 13 residues. CDR1 is MNHEY, CDR2 SVGEGT, per germline. CDR3 DNA sequence: TGTGCCAGCAGATTGGGACAGATCTATGGCTACACCTTC. Residues: CASRLGQIYGYTF.

The rearrangement joins TRBV19 to TRBJ1-5; 8 bases fit TRBD1. V trimming: 7 bases; J trimming: 7 bases; junction bases outside the gene matches: 12. Germline V CDR1 and CDR2: LNHDA, SQIVND (reference sequence). CDR3 length: 15 residues. The CDR3 spells CASTSRQGAEQPQHF. The CDR3 region has the DNA TGTGCCAGTACCTCCCGTCAGGGGGCTGAGCAGCCCCAGCATTTT.

There are many counts of this clonotype. As the CDR3 is not closed by the conserved phenylalanine or tryptophan, this likely results from a read error. No DNA is shown, since the ends of the CDR3 on it are uncertain; the CDR3 is the one TCRdb lists. CDR3 region: CASSEGTGRKPDQ. The chain uses TRBV6-1 and TRBJ1-2; TRBD1 was called by the table and not checked on the DNA. Germline V gene sequence: CDR1 MNHNS, CDR2 SASEGT. The CDR3 is 13 residues long, counting both termini.

This clonotype was seen at least ten times. The chain joins TRBV27 to TRBJ1-2; D remains unclear. Trimming left V 6 bases short and J 0 bases short, with 11 bases between. Germline CDR1 and CDR2: MNHEY and SMNVEV (reference sequence). CDR3 length: 14 amino acids. For the CDR3, the DNA is TGTGCCAGCAGCCCGCTTGGGCCTAACTATGGCTACACCTTC. Its translation is CASSPLGPNYGYTF.

This chain connects TRBV28 to TRBJ2-2; TRBD1 might be the D (5 bases). CDR1 and CDR2 (germline): MDHEN, SYDVKM. V lost 3 bases to trimming and J lost 3 bases, with 14 bases between them. This CDR3 is 16 amino acids long. CDR3 loop: CASSFSAGRYTGELFF. The DNA for the CDR3 is TGTGCCAGCAGTTTCTCGGCAGGGCGTTACACCGGGGAGCTGTTTTTT.

V and J are TRBV2 and TRBJ2-2; D is ambiguous. The CDR3 length is 13 residues. Between the trimmed V and J ends, which lost 6 bases and 4 bases, there was a span of 9 bases. The germline V gene encodes CDR1 SNHLY and CDR2 FYNNEI. The CDR3 DNA sequence: TGTGCCAGCAGCGCAATTACCACCGGGGAGCTGTTTTTT. As protein: CASSAITTGELFF. Supplemented by reference TRBV2 and TRBJ2-2, the full variable domain reads EPEVTQTPSHQVTQMGQEVILRCVPISNHLYFYWYRQILGQKVEFLVSFYNNEISEKSEIFDDQFSVERPDGSNFTLKIRSTKLEDSAMYFCASSAITTGELFFGEGSRLTVL.

The V and J genes are TRBV6-2 or TRBV6-3 and TRBJ2-7, with D possibly being TRBD1 or TRBD2 (5 bases each). This CDR3 spans 13 amino acids. Germline CDR1 MNHEY, CDR2 SVGEGT. Trimming cost V 2 bases and J 6 bases, with 11 bases left between them. The CDR3 here is CASSYGTRSEQYF. CDR3 in DNA: TGTGCCAGCAGTTACGGGACGAGGTCCGAGCAGTACTTC.

This clonotype has just a few counts. V and J are TRBV20-1 and TRBJ2-1; 9 bases fit TRBD2. Unmatched junction bases numbered 14, after V lost 1 base and J lost 7 bases. This CDR3 is 17 amino acids long. Germline CDR1 DFQATT, CDR2 SNEGSKA (reference sequence). The CDR3 DNA reads as TGCAGTGCTAGAGCCTATGGGCGGGAGGGCCTTGTGAATGAGCAGTTCTTC. This translates into CSARAYGREGLVNEQFF.

This clonotype was counted ten times or more. As DNA, the CDR3 is TGCAGTGCTAGCGGGGGGGAAGCTAACTATGGCTACACCTTC. Protein: CSASGGEANYGYTF. The rearrangement uses TRBV20-1 and TRBJ1-2; a possible D gene is TRBD1 (5 bases). V was cut by 3 bases and J by 0 bases, with 11 bases left in between. In germline, CDR1 is DFQATT, CDR2 SNEGSKA (reference sequence). The CDR3 is 14 residues long.

This clonotype occurred many times. The chain couples TRBV4-1 to TRBJ1-1; 9 bases align to TRBD1. This CDR3 has 14 residues. With V trimmed by 1 base and J by 3 bases, 0 bases remained unmatched. Germline CDR1 and CDR2: MGHRA and YSYEKL. CDR3 sequence (DNA): TGCGCCAGCAGCCAAGGGGACAGGGACACTGAAGCTTTCTTT. Translated: CASSQGDRDTEAFF.

This clonotype was seen repeatedly, ten times or more. The chain uses TRBV12-3 or TRBV12-4 and TRBJ1-1; D gene ambiguous. Trimming removed 7 bases at V and 8 bases at J, with 17 bases between. The CDR3 runs 13 residues. The CDR3: CASTPRRAGEAFF. The DNA of the CDR3 is TGTGCCAGCACCCCTAGGAGGGCTGGCGAAGCTTTCTTT.

This clonotype was counted ten times or more. In DNA form, the CDR3 reads TGTGCCAGCAGCGGGACAGCCCCAGAGACCCAGTACTTC. Translated, it gives CASSGTAPETQYF. The chain has TRBV28 and TRBJ2-5; 7 positions match TRBD1. The germline V gene encodes CDR1 MDHEN and CDR2 SYDVKM. The ends lost 6 bases at V and 4 bases at J; junction bases unmatched: 5. This CDR3 has 13 amino acids.

The table lists this clonotype with many counts. The V gene is TRBV27, the J gene TRBJ1-2, with D hard to call. Trimming took off 2 bases at V and 3 bases at J, with 16 bases between the two ends. The CDR3 totals 16 residues. Looked up from germline, CDR1 is MNHEY and CDR2 is SMNVEV (reference sequence). DNA for the CDR3: TGTGCCAGCAGTTTAAGGAGGCGTCAGGACTACTATGGCTACACCTTC. This gives the protein CASSLRRRQDYYGYTF.

This chain uses TRBV19 with TRBJ2-5; D might be TRBD2 (7 bases). The CDR3 sequence is 15 residues long. CDR1 is LNHDA and CDR2 is SQIVND in the germline V gene (reference sequence). Trimming took off 3 bases at V and 4 bases at J, with 15 bases between the two ends. In nucleotides, the CDR3 is TGTGCCAGTAGTATGGGGGCGGGAGAGGCAGAGACCCAGTACTTC. Translation: CASSMGAGEAETQYF.

This clonotype was counted ten times or more. V usage is TRBV6-5 and J usage is TRBJ2-7, with 8 positions matching TRBD2. J lost 2 bases, V lost 6 bases, and 9 bases had no gene match. The V gene's germline CDR1 is MNHEY and CDR2 SVGAGI. CDR3 size: 15 residues. The CDR3 DNA reads as TGTGCCAGCAGACACTCGTATAGCGGGACCTACGAGCAGTACTTC. Its translation is CASRHSYSGTYEQYF.

The rearrangement joins TRBV6-1 to TRBJ1-2; no clear D. Trimming left V 8 bases short and J 3 bases short, with 10 bases between. Germline-derived CDR1 and CDR2 are MNHNS and SASEGT. The CDR3 contains 12 residues. The CDR3 nucleotides are TGTGCCAGCCCGGGGAATGACTATGGCTACACCTTC. Translating it yields CASPGNDYGYTF.

The sample holds many counts of this clonotype. This chain uses TRBV6-5 with TRBJ2-7, with D tentatively TRBD1 (6 bases). The CDR3 loop spans 13 amino acids. CDR1 and CDR2 (germline): MNHEY, SVGAGI. V was shortened by 5 bases and J by 7 bases, with 15 bases between the two germline ends. CDR3 region: CASSNPVQGEQYF. The CDR3 DNA reads TGTGCCAGCAGTAACCCTGTCCAGGGGGAGCAGTACTTC.

This clonotype was recorded many times. The rearrangement joins TRBV28 to TRBJ2-7; D assignment may be TRBD1 or TRBD2 (5 bases each). V lost 7 bases and J lost 4, with 14 bases in between. The CDR3 covers 13 residues. Germline V CDR1 and CDR2: MDHEN, SYDVKM. CDR3 in amino acids: CASIPVGAYEQYF. For the CDR3, the DNA is TGTGCCAGCATCCCAGTCGGGGCATACGAGCAGTACTTC. The full variable domain, with the rest looked up from reference TRBV28 and TRBJ2-7, is DVKVTQSSRYLVKRTGEKVFLECVQDMDHENMFWYRQDPGLGLRLIYFSYDVKMKEKGDIPEGYSVSREKKERFSLILESASTNQTSMYLCASIPVGAYEQYFGPGTRLTVT.

This clonotype was detected ten times or more. This chain connects TRBV10-3 to TRBJ1-1, with a possible D match to TRBD1 (6 bases). The length of the CDR3 is 13 residues. In germline, CDR1 is ENHRY, CDR2 SYGVKD. V was trimmed by 7 bases and J by 4 bases, leaving 13 bases between them. CDR3 residues: CAIMGGGSTEAFF. The CDR3 region has the DNA TGTGCCATCATGGGAGGGGGATCCACTGAAGCTTTCTTT.

This clonotype was counted at least ten times. The chain employs TRBV5-5 and TRBJ2-7; no reliable D call. The CDR3 spans 12 residues. CDR1 and CDR2 from the germline V gene are SGHKS and YYEKEE (reference sequence). V was trimmed by 1 base and J by 3 bases, leaving 5 bases between them. The CDR3 loop is CASSLLLYEQYF. CDR3 DNA: TGTGCCAGCAGCTTGCTTCTCTACGAGCAGTACTTC.